Listed below are T cell receptor beta chains from one sample, sequenced in a study of cytomegalovirus exposure and HLA in healthy donors. Assay: immunoSEQ multiplex PCR; the TCRdb copy retains only in-frame clones and omits some. The profile shows 100,000 or so clones, roughly 73% of them singletons. Material for sequencing was PBMCs. All receptors come from a man aged 35 to 55 in good health and CMV-seronegative. The CDR3 runs from the conserved cysteine through the conserved F or W. The D gene is left open where the match is weak. The size of a clone is reported for some rows only, either as once, few or many, or as a class for expanded clones.

TGTGCCAGCACCAGGGACAGAGTCTCCTACGAGCAGTACTTC	CASTRDRVSYEQYF	TRBD1	few	TRBV6-4	TRBJ2-7	14
TGTGCCAGCAGCCGCGCGGGGTATCAGCCCCAGCATTTT	CASSRAGYQPQHF	-	-	TRBV4-2	TRBJ1-5	13
TGCGCCAGCAGCCCTCGAATCGGGCAGAGGACTCTGGGGGGAAATGGCTACACCTTC	CASSPRIGQRTLGGNGYTF	-	-	TRBV4-1	TRBJ1-2	19
TGTGCCAGCAGTGAGGTCGCTAGCTCCCAAGAGACCCAGTACTTC	CASSEVASSQETQYF	-	few	TRBV6-1	TRBJ2-5	15
TGTGCCAGCAGTTCCTGGGAGGATACGCAGTATTTT	CASSSWEDTQYF	-	-	TRBV6-6	TRBJ2-3	12
TGTGCCAGCAGTCCGACAGGGGGTAGTGAAAAACTGTTTTTT	CASSPTGGSEKLFF	TRBD1	-	TRBV6-5	TRBJ1-4	14
TGTGCCAGCAGCTTACGTCGGGACAGGGGAGATGAAAAACTGTTTTTT	CASSLRRDRGDEKLFF	TRBD1	-	TRBV7-9	TRBJ1-4	16
TGTGCCTGGAGCCCCGACAGGGCCGGGCAGTACTTC	CAWSPDRAGQYF	TRBD1	-	TRBV30	TRBJ2-7	12
TGTGCCAGCAGTTCAACTAGACTTTGGTACTTC	CASSSTRLWYF	-	few	TRBV28	TRBJ2-7	11
TGTGCCAGCAGCTTAGCGTTGGGACAGCCGCCTTACGAGCAGTACTTC	CASSLALGQPPYEQYF	TRBD1	-	TRBV7-2	TRBJ2-7	16
TGTGCCAGCAGCAACACACCGGACAGATTAAATCAGCCCCAGCATTTT	CASSNTPDRLNQPQHF	-	-	TRBV21-1	TRBJ1-5	16
TGTGCCAGCTCACCGCAACGACTACCCCTTGAAGCTTTCTTT	CASSPQRLPLEAFF	-	-	TRBV18	TRBJ1-1	14
TGTGCCAGCAGTGAACAGGGGGCAGGCTATGGCTACACCTTC	CASSEQGAGYGYTF	TRBD1	-	TRBV6-4	TRBJ1-2	14
TGTGCCAGCAGCTTCCAGAGCGGGGTGTATGAGCAGTTCTTC	CASSFQSGVYEQFF	TRBD2	-	TRBV7-9	TRBJ2-1	14
TGTGCCAGCAGCTTGGCCGGGGGTTGGCAAGAGACCCAGTACTTC	CASSLAGGWQETQYF	-	-	TRBV5-4	TRBJ2-5	15
TGTGCCAGCAGCTTAGTCGGGGACAGGTTCGAGACCCAGTACTTC	CASSLVGDRFETQYF	TRBD1	-	TRBV7-8	TRBJ2-5	15
TGCACCGTCAGGAGCGGAACTGAAGCTTTCTTT	CTVRSGTEAFF	-	-	TRBV29-1	TRBJ1-1	11
TGTGCCAGCTCACCGGGACTAGGCAATGAGCAGTTCTTC	CASSPGLGNEQFF	TRBD2	once	TRBV18	TRBJ2-1	13
TGTGCCAGCGAGGCGGCGGCAGTGCCCTCCTACGAGCAGTACTTC	CASEAAAVPSYEQYF	-	once	TRBV6-1	TRBJ2-7	15
TGTGCCAGCAGCTTGGGGTTTTTGACAGGTTCCTCACCCCTCCACTTT	CASSLGFLTGSSPLHF	-	-	TRBV5-8	TRBJ1-6	16